This T cell receptor beta chain was identified during a study of OX40 agonist ivuxolimab in advanced cancers. Notes on the study in general: At 0.1 to 3.0 mg/kg, CD4+ and CD8+ blood T cells expanded clonally by week 6.

Method: immunoSEQ multiplex PCR; TCRdb's copy keeps in-frame clones and lacks some. The sample holds roughly 90,000 clones, approximately 85% seen once. Trimming removed 3 bases at V and 4 bases at J, with 14 bases between. Germline CDR1 reads SGDLS; CDR2 reads YYNGEE. This CDR3 comprises 15 residues. Prior autoimmune disease or systemic immunosuppression barred patients. Concerning this clone itself: Its matching antigen is unknown.

Sample: CD4+ or CD8+ T cells sorted from blood, taken in a trial of the OX40 agonist ivuxolimab. The receptor was derived from an adult with an advanced solid tumor such as melanoma, head and neck, liver or kidney cancer. The chain joins TRBV9 to TRBJ2-1; D is perhaps TRBD1 (6 bases). The CDR3 spells CASSARPGQYNEQFF. CDR3 in DNA: TGTGCCAGCAGCGCACGACCTGGACAGTACAATGAGCAGTTCTTC.